Each of the 2 T cell receptor beta chains below was sequenced from the same sample in a study of OX40 agonist ivuxolimab in advanced cancers. Repertoires were generated with immunoSEQ multiplex PCR, while TCRdb's copy carries only in-frame clones and drops some. The repertoire holds tens of thousands of clones, with 85% to 90% as singletons. The input for sequencing was CD4+ or CD8+ T cells sorted from blood, taken in a trial of the OX40 agonist ivuxolimab. These receptors were collected from an adult with an advanced solid tumor such as melanoma, head and neck, liver or kidney cancer.

The rearrangement uses TRBV13 and TRBJ2-5; a possible D gene is TRBD1 (5 bases). The CDR3 sequence is 14 residues long. Germline CDR1 is PRHDT and CDR2 is FYEKMQ (reference sequence). V lost 3 bases and J 4 bases, leaving 12 bases between the germline ends. CDR3 loop: CASSFRPGSETQYF. The DNA of the CDR3 is TGTGCCAGCAGCTTTAGGCCAGGGTCAGAGACCCAGTACTTC.

The chain uses TRBV4-1 and TRBJ2-3; a weak D match, TRBD1 (5 bases). In germline, CDR1 is MGHRA, CDR2 YSYEKL. V was shortened by 3 bases and J by 2 bases, with 21 bases between the two germline ends. This CDR3 has 18 residues. The CDR3 DNA reads TGCGCCAGCAGCCACGATCCCCCATTACAGGCTATCACAGATACGCAGTATTTT. Translating gives CASSHDPPLQAITDTQYF.